This T cell receptor (beta chain) was obtained from a study of cytomegalovirus exposure and HLA in healthy donors. Researchers ran the PCR with 60 Vbeta and 13 Jbeta primers. Assay used: immunoSEQ multiplex PCR; TCRdb lists only in-frame clones, some missing. Among 100,000 to 150,000 clones listed, roughly three quarters were seen once. Study conclusions and caveats: Several V segments, TRBV6-2 and TRBV6-3 among them, could not be told apart and were dropped.

The CDR3 runs to 13 residues. Between the trimmed V and J ends, which lost 8 bases and 7 bases, there was a span of 12 bases. The germline V gene has CDR1 LNHNV and CDR2 YYDKDF (reference sequence). As to this clone: Its antigen is not known.

The material sequenced was PBMCs. The receptor was isolated from a male donor in good health and CMV-seronegative. The rearrangement links TRBV15 to TRBJ1-6; D is uncertain. CDR3 nucleotide sequence: TGTGCCACCGTAGATCTCCCGAATTCACCCCTCCACTTT. It yields the protein CATVDLPNSPLHF.